This T cell receptor beta chain comes out of a study of T-cell memory formation after mild COVID-19 (dated by TCRdb to the early 2020s). Regarding the study in general: Most TCR sequence clusters were specific to one of the two donors. In a couple of donors, T-cell clones that expanded and contracted after mild COVID-19 were tracked by sequencing TCRalpha and TCRbeta repertoires over time. The cohort was made up of two young adult volunteers, one female and one male, who were previously healthy. General findings and caveats noted by the study authors: From day 15 to 85, contracting clones showed balanced CD4/CD8 phenotypes, whereas a second wave of clones that expanded from day 15 to 37 leaned towards CD4+. SARS-CoV-2 specificity of the second-wave clones peaking on day 37 was not confirmed. Some responding clones were detected in pre-infection memory, which suggested that pre-existing cross-reactive memory T cells had joined the SARS-CoV-2 response. Contracting CD4+ clones were found mainly in CM and EM memory subsets, while CD8+ clones were enriched in EMRA. Only a couple of mild cases were covered by the study, and larger cohorts that include severe cases with pre-infection samples were considered necessary.

CDR1 and CDR2 are read off the germline V gene as SGHDT and YYEEEE. V has 0 bases trimmed and J has 4 bases trimmed; junction bases matching no gene number 4. The CDR3 holds 15 amino acids from the cysteine to the phenylalanine. The retained sequence is limited to the CDR3, 45 bases, with the frame set at the first base. Data came from an Illumina NovaSeq 6000. TCRalpha and TCRbeta cDNA libraries were built by 5'RACE with constant-segment primers, adding sample barcodes and unique molecular identifiers. Trizol reagent was used to extract RNA from every sample. Library amplification was performed in two PCR steps, and a second sample barcode and Illumina TruSeq adapters were introduced in the second step. Sequencing of libraries was performed on an Illumina NovaSeq with 2 x 150 bp paired-end reads. Regarding the original processing steps: Demultiplexing of reads and collapsing into UMI-guided consensus sequences were performed with migec v1.2.7. Using mixcr v2.1.11, UMI consensuses were aligned to TRA and TRB V and J templates and then assembled into clonotypes. A clonotype was counted as expanded or contracted only if both edgeR and NoisET called the change significant, with noise models trained on biological replicates. edgeR calls used a false discovery rate-adjusted p below 0.01 and a log2 fold-change threshold of 1. As an exploratory analysis of dynamics, max-normalized trajectories of the 1000 most abundant clonotypes were examined by PCA with hierarchical clustering. Each responding clone was given a CD4 or CD8 phenotype based on the CD4+ and CD8+ repertoires, which had been sequenced separately. TCRdb reprocessed the public reads (quality trimming at Q25 with fastp, clone calling with MiXCR) and kept in-frame beta chains. A single entry per CDR3 protein holds the most common genes and DNA from its merged rows. None of the V and J calls come from the authors' own analysis; TCRdb made them. This sample comprises some 13,000 distinct CDR3 sequences, 12% of them detected only once. The ten largest clones take up 40% to 60% of the sample.

Ficoll-Paque density gradient centrifugation was the method used to isolate PBMCs. This clonotype was detected ten times or more. Its antigen has not been determined. There are no base qualities to consult, and no much larger clone falls within one base. The sequenced sample consisted of PBMCs or a T cell subset sorted from them (not recorded which). The clonotype originates from an adult woman who had mild COVID-19 (a few samples of this study predate the infection). The sample titles of this study are shuffled in the database, so cell type and time point are left out; the donor was told from shared clones. The sequence is built from TRBV5-6 and TRBJ2-3, with TRBD1 matching 8 junction bases. The CDR3 amino acid sequence is: CASSLVAQGADTQYF. The DNA sequence is as follows: TGTGCCAGCAGCTTGGTCGCACAGGGGGCAGATACGCAGTATTTT.